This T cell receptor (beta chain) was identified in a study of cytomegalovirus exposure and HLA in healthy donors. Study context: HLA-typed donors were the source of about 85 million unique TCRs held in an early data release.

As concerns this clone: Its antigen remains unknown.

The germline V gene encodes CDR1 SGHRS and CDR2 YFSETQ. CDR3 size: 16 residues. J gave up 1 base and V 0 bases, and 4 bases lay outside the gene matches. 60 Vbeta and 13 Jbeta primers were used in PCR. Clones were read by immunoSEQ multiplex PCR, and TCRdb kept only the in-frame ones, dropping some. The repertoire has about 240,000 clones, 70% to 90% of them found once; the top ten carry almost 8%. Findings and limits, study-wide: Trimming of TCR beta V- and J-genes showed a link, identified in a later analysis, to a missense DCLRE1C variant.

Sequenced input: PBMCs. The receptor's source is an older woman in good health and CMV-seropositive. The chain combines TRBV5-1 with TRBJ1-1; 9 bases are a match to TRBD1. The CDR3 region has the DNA TGCGCCAGCAGCTTGGCGGAACAGGGGGCGAACACTGAAGCTTTCTTT. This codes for CASSLAEQGANTEAFF.